This T cell receptor (beta chain) originates from a study of cytotoxic CD8 clonotypes in ibrutinib-treated CLL. Study in general: Once treatment had gone on for a median of around eleven months, range 6 to 36, response samples were drawn. Findings of the study overall: At progression, clonality fell back toward baseline after rising at ibrutinib response. A difference in sampling times existed between sustained-remission and progressing patients.

Germline V gene data show CDR1 as SQVTM and CDR2 as ANQGSEA. V lost 6 bases and J 1 base, leaving 12 bases between the germline ends. This CDR3 is 13 amino acids long. Data came from immunoSEQ multiplex PCR; TCRdb stores just in-frame clones and leaves some out. This sample has more than 200,000 clones; 60% to 75% occur once, and the top ten carry approximately 15%. Regarding this clone: What it binds is unknown.

This receptor was obtained from a human donor with chronic lymphocytic leukemia. The sequencing used PBMCs, collected after 24 months of ibrutinib treatment. The chain couples TRBV29-1 to TRBJ2-5, with a weak D call TRBD2 (5 bases). CDR3 nucleotides: TGCAGCGTCACCGGCAGCGGCCAAGAGACCCAGTACTTC. Protein sequence: CSVTGSGQETQYF.